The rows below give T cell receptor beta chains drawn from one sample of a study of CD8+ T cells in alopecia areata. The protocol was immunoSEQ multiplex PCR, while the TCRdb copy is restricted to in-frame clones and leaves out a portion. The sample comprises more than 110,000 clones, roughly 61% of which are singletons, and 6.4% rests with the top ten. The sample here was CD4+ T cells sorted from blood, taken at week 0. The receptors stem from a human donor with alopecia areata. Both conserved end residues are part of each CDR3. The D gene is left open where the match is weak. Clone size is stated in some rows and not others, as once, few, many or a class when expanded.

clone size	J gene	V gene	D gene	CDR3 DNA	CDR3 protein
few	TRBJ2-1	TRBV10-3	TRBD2	TGTGCCATCAGTGCCCGACTAGCGGGGGACAATGAGCAGTTCTTC	CAISARLAGDNEQFF
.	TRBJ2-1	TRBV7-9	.	TGTGCCAGCAGCTTAGCGTGGGAGCAGTTCTTC	CASSLAWEQFF
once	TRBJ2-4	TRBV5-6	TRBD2	TGTGCCAGCAGCTCAGGGCGGGGGAAAAACATTCAGTACTTC	CASSSGRGKNIQYF
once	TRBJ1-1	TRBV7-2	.	TGTGCCAGCAGCTCCCCTTTACCTGAAGCTTTCTTT	CASSSPLPEAFF
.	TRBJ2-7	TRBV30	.	TGTGCCTGGAGTCTAGGGTCCTACGAGCAGTACTTC	CAWSLGSYEQYF
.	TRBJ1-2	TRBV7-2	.	TGTGCCAGCAGCTTCAACAAGAATGGCTACACCTTC	CASSFNKNGYTF
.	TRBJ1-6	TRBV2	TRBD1	TGTGCCAGCAGGGAAGGGACAGCAAATTCACCCCTCCACTTT	CASREGTANSPLHF
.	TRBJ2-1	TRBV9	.	TGTGCCAGCAGCCAAAGGGGCGGGCCCGGCTCCTACAATGAGCAGTTCTTC	CASSQRGGPGSYNEQFF
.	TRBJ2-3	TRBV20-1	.	TGCAGTGCACCTCGCACAGATACGCAGTATTTT	CSAPRTDTQYF
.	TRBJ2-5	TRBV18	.	TGTGCCAGCTCACCCGACTTACAAGAGACCCAGTACTTC	CASSPDLQETQYF
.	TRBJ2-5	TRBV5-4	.	TGTGCCAGCAGCTTCTGGGGGGTTCGTGAGACCCAGTACTTC	CASSFWGVRETQYF
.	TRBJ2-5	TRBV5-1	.	TGCGCCAGCAGCTTGGATGCGGTTCAAGAGACCCAGTACTTC	CASSLDAVQETQYF
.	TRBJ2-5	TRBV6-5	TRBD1	TGTGCCAGCAGTTATGGGACAGGGGGCGGAGAGACCCAGTACTTC	CASSYGTGGGETQYF
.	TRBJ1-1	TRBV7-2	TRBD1	TGTGCCAGCAGTCGACAGGGACAGGACACTGAAGCTTTCTTT	CASSRQGQDTEAFF
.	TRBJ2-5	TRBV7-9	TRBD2	TGTGCCAGCAGCTTCGCGGGGGAAAGAGAGACCCAGTACTTC	CASSFAGERETQYF
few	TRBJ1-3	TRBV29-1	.	TGCAGCTACTGGGACACCGGAAACACCATATATTTT	CSYWDTGNTIYF
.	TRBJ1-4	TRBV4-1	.	TGCGCCAGCAGCCCCCCGGGCTTAATAGGGGAAAAACTGTTTTTT	CASSPPGLIGEKLFF
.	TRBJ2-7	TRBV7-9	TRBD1	TGTGCCAGCAGCCGAAACAGGGGCCAGGACGAGCAGTACTTC	CASSRNRGQDEQYF
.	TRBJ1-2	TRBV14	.	TGTGCCAGCGGAAACTATGGCTACACCTTC	CASGNYGYTF
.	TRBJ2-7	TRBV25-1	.	TGTGCCAGCAGTGAAGTCCTAGCCCTAACCCAGTACTTC	CASSEVLALTQYF
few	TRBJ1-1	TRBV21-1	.	TGTGCCATACCCTGGGACAGCAGCGAAGGGATGAACACTGAAGCTTTCTTT	CAIPWDSSEGMNTEAFF
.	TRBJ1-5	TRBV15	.	TGTGCCACCAGCAGGGCAAGGTGGCAGCTAAATCAGCCCCAGCATTTT	CATSRARWQLNQPQHF
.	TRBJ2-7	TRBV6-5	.	TGTGCCAGCAGTTACACCGTCAGGGACTACGAGCAGTACTTC	CASSYTVRDYEQYF
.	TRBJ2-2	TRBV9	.	TGTGCCAGCAGCGTTGGCGGAAAGGGCGGGGAGCTGTTTTTT	CASSVGGKGGELFF
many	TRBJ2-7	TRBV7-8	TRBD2	TGTGCCAGCAGCTTGGGACTAGCAATCTCCGAGCAGTACTTC	CASSLGLAISEQYF
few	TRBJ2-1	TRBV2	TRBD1	TGTGCCTGTCCCGGGACAGGGAGTAGGAATGAGCAGTTCTTC	CACPGTGSRNEQFF
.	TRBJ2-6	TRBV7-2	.	TGTGCCAGCAGCTTACAGGGAATGTCAGGGGCCAACGTCCTGACTTTC	CASSLQGMSGANVLTF
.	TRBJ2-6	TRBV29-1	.	TGCAGCGTTGATGGGGCCTCTGGGGCCAACGTCCTGACTTTC	CSVDGASGANVLTF
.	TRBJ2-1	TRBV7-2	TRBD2	TGTGCCAGCAGGGGAGGGGACTTTGAGCAGTTCTTC	CASRGGDFEQFF
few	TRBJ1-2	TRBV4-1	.	TGCGCCAGCAGCCAAGGGAGGGTTAACTATGGCTACACCTTC	CASSQGRVNYGYTF
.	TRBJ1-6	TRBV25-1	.	TGTGCCAGCAGTGAATATACCCAGGGAGATCTTTCACCCCTCCACTTT	CASSEYTQGDLSPLHF
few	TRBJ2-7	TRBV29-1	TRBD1	TGCAGCGCGGAACTACAGGGGACCCCCTACGAGCAGTACTTC	CSAELQGTPYEQYF
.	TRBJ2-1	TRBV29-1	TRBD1	TGCAGCGTTGAAGGGCAGGGGGCGGATGAGCAGTTCTTC	CSVEGQGADEQFF
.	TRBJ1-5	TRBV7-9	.	TGTGCCAGCAGTCGGGACGGGAATCAGCCCCAGCATTTT	CASSRDGNQPQHF
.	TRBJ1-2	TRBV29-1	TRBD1	TGCAGCGTCGTCGACAGGGGGCGAGCCTATGGCTACACCTTC	CSVVDRGRAYGYTF
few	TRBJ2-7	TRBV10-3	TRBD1	TGTGCCATCAGTGGTGTGGGACAGGGTGGCGAGCAGTACTTC	CAISGVGQGGEQYF
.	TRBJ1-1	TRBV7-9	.	TGTGCCGGATCCCCTGGGGCCTCGAACACTGAAGCTTTCTTT	CAGSPGASNTEAFF
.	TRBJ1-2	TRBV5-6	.	TGTGCCAGCAGCCCCTCACAGCAGGGTTGGTATGGCTACACCTTC	CASSPSQQGWYGYTF
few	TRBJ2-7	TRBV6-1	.	TGTGCCAGCAGTGATTTACACAAAAGGAGCTCCTACGAGCAGTACTTC	CASSDLHKRSSYEQYF
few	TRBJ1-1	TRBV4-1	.	TGCGCCAGCAGCCCGTTATTAAGGAACACTGAAGCTTTCTTT	CASSPLLRNTEAFF
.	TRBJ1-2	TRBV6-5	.	TGTGCCAGCACCAATACACCCAACTATGGCTACACCTTC	CASTNTPNYGYTF
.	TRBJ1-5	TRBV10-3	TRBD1	TGTGCCATCAGCCCGGGACAGATTAATCAGCCCCAGCATTTT	CAISPGQINQPQHF
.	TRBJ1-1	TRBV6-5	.	TGTGCCAGCAGTACACATCGGGGGACTGAAGCTTTCTTT	CASSTHRGTEAFF
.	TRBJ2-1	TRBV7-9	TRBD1	TGTGCCAGCAGCCCCGGACAGGGACTCTCCTACAATGAGCAGTTCTTC	CASSPGQGLSYNEQFF
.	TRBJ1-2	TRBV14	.	TGTGCCAGCAGCCAAGATCGAGGAGCTAACTATGGCTACACCTTC	CASSQDRGANYGYTF
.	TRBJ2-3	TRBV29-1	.	TGCAGCATACAGCGGACAGATACGCAGTATTTT	CSIQRTDTQYF
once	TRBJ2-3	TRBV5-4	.	TGTGCCAGCAGCGCACACACAGATACGCAGTATTTT	CASSAHTDTQYF
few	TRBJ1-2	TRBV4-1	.	TGCGCCAGCAACAATCCGTTAGGGGGGTATGGCTACACCTTC	CASNNPLGGYGYTF
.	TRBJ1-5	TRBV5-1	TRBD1	TGCGCCAGCAGCTTGGGGACAGGGGGCAGGAGCAATCAGCCCCAGCATTTT	CASSLGTGGRSNQPQHF
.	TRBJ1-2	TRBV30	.	TGTGCCTGGAGTAGGCAGGGGTATGGCTACACCTTC	CAWSRQGYGYTF
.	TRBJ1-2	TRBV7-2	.	TGTGCCAGCAGCTTAGCGCGGGAGCTATCAGGTGGCTACACCTTC	CASSLARELSGGYTF
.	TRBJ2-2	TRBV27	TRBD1	TGTGCCAGCAGTACCTGGACAGGGGTTTTCGGGGAGCTGTTTTTT	CASSTWTGVFGELFF
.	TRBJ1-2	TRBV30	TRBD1	TGTGCCTGGAGTTATCCGGGACAGTCCCCTGGCTACACCTTC	CAWSYPGQSPGYTF
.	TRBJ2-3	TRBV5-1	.	TGCGCCAGCAGCCCTATGCAAGGGTCCGCCCGGGCGAATACGCAGTATTTT	CASSPMQGSARANTQYF
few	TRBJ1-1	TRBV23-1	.	TGCGCCAGCAGTCAGAGGGTGAACACTGAAGCTTTCTTT	CASSQRVNTEAFF
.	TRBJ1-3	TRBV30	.	TGTGCCTGGACCGAAAACTCTGGAAACACCATATATTTT	CAWTENSGNTIYF
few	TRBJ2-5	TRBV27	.	TGTGCCAGCAGAATGACGGCGAATCAAAGGACCCAGTACTTC	CASRMTANQRTQYF
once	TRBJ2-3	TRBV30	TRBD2	TGTGCCTGGAGTGTAGGAGCGGGGGGGAGCGCTACGCAGTATTTT	CAWSVGAGGSATQYF
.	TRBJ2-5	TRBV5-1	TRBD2	TGCGCCAGCAGCTTGGAAAGCGGGAGAGAGACCCAGTACTTC	CASSLESGRETQYF
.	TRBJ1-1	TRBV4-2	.	TGTGCCAGCAGCCAAGATGAGAGAGACACTGAAGCTTTCTTT	CASSQDERDTEAFF